The sample holds many counts of the clone carrying this T cell receptor beta chain. Its antigen is as yet unknown. Investigators prepared the TCR beta libraries by applying iRepertoire HTBI primers and Arm-PCR of CDR3 regions. TCRdb reprocessed the multiplex PCR reads via MiXCR and lists one record per CDR3 protein. The sample lists around 500,000 distinct CDR3 sequences, around 12% occurring once. The CDR3 loop spans 12 amino acids. The V and J ends lost 1 base and 12 bases respectively, with 7 bases between them. These data are taken from a study of regulatory T cells in long-lasting Graves disease. Time point specified: newly diagnosed GD, antithyroid drugs for less than 3 months. PBMCs provided the RNA from which the TCR library was made. Findings of the study overall: Researchers examined only peripheral blood and not thyroid tissue.

A further study also used this sample, focusing on T cells in Graves' hyperthyroidism and ophthalmopathy. From that study: Expanded thyroid clonotypes (above 0.001) were mostly also found in blood. Prediction of ophthalmopathy progression came a median roughly 6.6 months pre-onset.

The TCR sequence derives from a woman in her thirties with Graves disease. V usage is TRBV12-3 or TRBV12-4 and J usage is TRBJ1-6; tentative D call: TRBD1 (5 bases). The starting material was peripheral blood mononuclear cells (PBMCs), obtained at new diagnosis, from a patient treated with antithyroid drugs. In nucleotides, the CDR3 is TGTGCCAGCAGTTTAGGGGGCCTACCCCTCCACTTT. It translates to CASSLGGLPLHF.